Listed here are 12 T cell receptor beta chains from one sample, sequenced in a study of human T cells and chemical hapten exposure. Time point given: patch test 1, 2 weeks after DPC sensitization. The treatment is: therapeutic diphenylcyclopropenone sensitization with weekly scalp DPC. Each CDR3 protein gets one entry after TCRdb re-called the RACE reads with MiXCR. Of about 110,000 distinct CDR3 sequences listed, 8% to 13% are singletons. The source material was whole blood, sampled in connection with sensitization to the hapten diphenylcyclopropenone (DPC). These receptors were obtained from a woman aged 40-49 years with alopecia areata. Some clones in this sample may be carry-over from other donors' samples.

This chain links TRBV10-1 with TRBJ1-3; D perhaps matches TRBD1 (5 bases). Deletions cut 3 bases from V and 2 bases from J, with 8 bases between. CDR3 size: 14 residues. Germline values: CDR1 WNHNN, CDR2 SYGVQD (reference sequence). Written as DNA, the CDR3 is TGCGCCAGCAGTGACAGGGCGACTGGAAACACCATATATTTT. Its translation: CASSDRATGNTIYF.

This clonotype occurred a few times. The chain couples TRBV3-1 to TRBJ1-1, with 7 bases identical to TRBD1. Trimming took 7 bases from V and 8 from J; bases not matched to a gene: 4. Germline V gene lookup returns CDR1 LGHDT and CDR2 YNNKEL (reference sequence). The CDR3 has 11 amino acids. The CDR3 loop reads CASKRQGEAFF. In DNA, the CDR3 is TGTGCCAGCAAGAGACAGGGAGAAGCTTTCTTT.

This clonotype was seen repeatedly, ten times or more. This sequence joins TRBV25-1 and TRBJ1-2; TRBD1 matches at 10 bases. The CDR3 consists of 14 residues. Germline assignment: CDR1 MGHDK and CDR2 SYGVNS. Trimming cost V 4 bases and J 3 bases; bases outside gene matches: 2. The CDR3 protein is CASSGGQGYYGYTF. CDR3 nucleotides: TGTGCCAGCAGTGGGGGACAGGGGTACTATGGCTACACCTTC.

This clonotype was observed at least ten times. The chain employs TRBV5-4 and TRBJ1-2; D unclear. There are 13 residues in the CDR3. Trimming took off 0 bases at V and 8 bases at J, with 11 bases between the two ends. Per germline, CDR1 SGHNT and CDR2 YYREEE (reference sequence). CDR3 DNA sequence: TGTGCCAGCAGCTTGGACAGCAAGTACGGCTACACCTTC. The encoded protein is CASSLDSKYGYTF.

This clonotype was counted at least ten times. The chain uses TRBV20-1 and TRBJ2-1; D may be TRBD2 (6 bases). V shed 5 bases and J shed 2 bases, with 13 bases lying between them. The V gene's germline CDR1 is DFQATT and CDR2 SNEGSKA (reference sequence). The CDR3 is 14 amino acids. The DNA of the CDR3 is TGCAGTGCTTTAAGGGGACTCCCCTACAATGAGCAGTTCTTC. Translated: CSALRGLPYNEQFF.

The chain is built from TRBV20-1 and TRBJ2-7; D is possibly TRBD2 (6 bases). The germline CDR1 and CDR2 sequences are DFQATT and SNEGSKA (reference sequence). The CDR3 totals 13 residues. The ends were cut back, 3 bases at V and 6 bases at J, with 15 bases in the middle. The CDR3 is CSASSATRSEQYF. The CDR3 region has the DNA TGCAGTGCTAGTTCGGCGACTAGGAGCGAGCAGTACTTC.

The rearrangement links TRBV19 to TRBJ2-3; weak D call: TRBD2 (6 bases). Trimming cost V 3 bases and J 5 bases, with 15 bases left between them. The CDR3 runs 15 residues. Per germline, CDR1 LNHDA and CDR2 SQIVND (reference sequence). The CDR3 nucleotides are TGTGCCAGTAGTATGCCCAGGGAGGTCGAAGATACGCAGTATTTT. As protein: CASSMPREVEDTQYF.

The chain recombines TRBV12-3 or TRBV12-4 with TRBJ2-2; 9 bases line up with TRBD1. This CDR3 is built from 13 residues. V lost 6 bases and J lost 8; bases outside the gene matches: 4. This CDR3 is CASRQGARGELFF. In DNA, the CDR3 is TGTGCCAGCAGACAGGGGGCTCGTGGGGAGCTGTTTTTT.

J is TRBJ2-5 and V is TRBV29-1; D uncertain. Trimming removed 3 bases from V and 2 bases from J, with 13 bases in between. CDR1 is SQVTM and CDR2 is ANQGSEA in the germline V gene. The CDR3 loop spans 14 amino acids. The CDR3 reads CSVDVQRQQETQYF. CDR3 nucleotides: TGCAGCGTTGACGTTCAGAGGCAGCAAGAGACCCAGTACTTC. Variable domain in full (rest from reference TRBV29-1 and TRBJ2-5): SAVISQKPSRDICQRGTSLTIQCQVDSQVTMMFWYRQQPGQSLTLIATANQGSEATYESGFVIDKFPISRPNLTFSTLTVSNMSPEDSSIYLCSVDVQRQQETQYFGPGTRLLVL.

This clonotype was found a few times. The chain has TRBV4-3 and TRBJ1-6, with TRBD1 as a possible D gene (6 bases). The CDR3 spans 16 residues. Trimming pared 0 bases from V and 7 bases from J, leaving 13 bases between. Germline CDR1 LGHNA, CDR2 YSLEER. As DNA, the CDR3 is TGCGCCAGCAGCCAAGATGGTAGACAGGTCAATTCACCCCTCCACTTT. It encodes CASSQDGRQVNSPLHF.

This clonotype was seen a handful of times. This chain connects TRBV7-9 to TRBJ1-2, with TRBD1 as a possible D gene (5 bases). V was cut by 3 bases and J by 8 bases, with 16 bases left in between. CDR3 size: 14 residues. CDR1 is SEHNR, CDR2 FQNEAQ, per germline (reference sequence). The chain's CDR3 is CASSLGPGGVGYTF. The CDR3 DNA reads TGTGCCAGCAGCTTGGGACCAGGAGGGGTCGGCTACACCTTC.

This clonotype was recorded many times. The rearrangement joins TRBV20-1 to TRBJ2-1; 16 bases map to TRBD2. V was clipped by 5 bases and J by 2 bases; unmatched bases: 9. The CDR3 is 18 residues long. Germline loops: CDR1 DFQATT, CDR2 SNEGSKA (reference sequence). This chain's CDR3 is CSASDGTSGGAAYNEQFF. The CDR3, as DNA: TGCAGTGCTTCGGACGGGACTAGCGGGGGGGCCGCCTACAATGAGCAGTTCTTC.